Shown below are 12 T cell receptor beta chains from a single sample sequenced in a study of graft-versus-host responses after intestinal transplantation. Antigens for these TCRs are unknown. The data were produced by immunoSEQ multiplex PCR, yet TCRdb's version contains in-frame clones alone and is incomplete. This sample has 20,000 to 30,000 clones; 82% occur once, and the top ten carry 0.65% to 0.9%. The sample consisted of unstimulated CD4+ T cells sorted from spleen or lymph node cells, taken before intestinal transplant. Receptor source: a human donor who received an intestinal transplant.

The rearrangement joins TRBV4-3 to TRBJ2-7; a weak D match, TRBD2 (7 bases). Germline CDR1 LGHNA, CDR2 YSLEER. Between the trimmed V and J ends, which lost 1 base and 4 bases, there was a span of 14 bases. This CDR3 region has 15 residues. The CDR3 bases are TGCGCCAGCAGCCAAGGTGCAGGGGAGGGATACGAGCAGTACTTC. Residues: CASSQGAGEGYEQYF.

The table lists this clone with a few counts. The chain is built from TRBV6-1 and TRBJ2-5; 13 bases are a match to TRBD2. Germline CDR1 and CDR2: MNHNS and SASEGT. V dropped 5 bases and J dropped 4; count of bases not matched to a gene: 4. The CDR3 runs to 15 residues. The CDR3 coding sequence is TGTGCCAGCAGTCCCGGACTAGCGGGAGTAGAGACCCAGTACTTC. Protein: CASSPGLAGVETQYF.

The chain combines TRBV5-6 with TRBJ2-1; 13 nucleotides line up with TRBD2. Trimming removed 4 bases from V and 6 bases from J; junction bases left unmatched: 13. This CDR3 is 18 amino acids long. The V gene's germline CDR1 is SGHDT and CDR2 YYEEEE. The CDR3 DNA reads TGTGCCAGCAGCCAATACAGTCGGACTAGCGGGGGCCTCAATGAGCAGTTCTTC. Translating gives CASSQYSRTSGGLNEQFF. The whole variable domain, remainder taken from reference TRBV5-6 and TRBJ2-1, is DAGVTQSPTHLIKTRGQQVTLRCSPKSGHDTVSWYQQALGQGPQFIFQYYEEEERQRGNFPDRFSGHQFPNYSSELNVNALLLGDSALYLCASSQYSRTSGGLNEQFFGPGTRLTVL.

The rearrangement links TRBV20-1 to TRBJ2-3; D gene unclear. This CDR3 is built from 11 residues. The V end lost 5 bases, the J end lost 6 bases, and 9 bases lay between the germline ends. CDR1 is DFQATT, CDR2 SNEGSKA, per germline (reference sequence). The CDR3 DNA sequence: TGCAGTGCTGGCTTAGTGGATACGCAGTATTTT. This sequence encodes CSAGLVDTQYF.

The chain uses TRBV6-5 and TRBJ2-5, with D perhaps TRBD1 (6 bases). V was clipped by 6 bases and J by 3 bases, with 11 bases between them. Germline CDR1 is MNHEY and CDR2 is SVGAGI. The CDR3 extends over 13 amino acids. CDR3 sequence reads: CASRARTEETQYF. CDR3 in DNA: TGTGCCAGCAGAGCGCGGACAGAAGAGACCCAGTACTTC.

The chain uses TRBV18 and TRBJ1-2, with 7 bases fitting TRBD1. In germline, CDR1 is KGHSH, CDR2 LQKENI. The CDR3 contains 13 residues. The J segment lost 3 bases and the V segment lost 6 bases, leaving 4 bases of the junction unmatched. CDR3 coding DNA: TGTGCCAGCTCGAAAGGGGGCGACTATGGCTACACCTTC. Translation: CASSKGGDYGYTF. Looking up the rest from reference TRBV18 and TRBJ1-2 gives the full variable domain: NAGVMQNPRHLVRRRGQEARLRCSPMKGHSHVYWYRQLPEEGLKFMVYLQKENIIDESGMPKERFSAEFPKEGPSILRIQQVVRGDSAAYFCASSKGGDYGYTFGSGTRLTVV.

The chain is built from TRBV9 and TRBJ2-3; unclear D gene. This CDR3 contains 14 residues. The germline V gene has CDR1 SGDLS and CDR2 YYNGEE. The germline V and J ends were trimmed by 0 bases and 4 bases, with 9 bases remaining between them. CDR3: CASSVATFADTQYF. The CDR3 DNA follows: TGTGCCAGCAGCGTAGCGACTTTTGCAGATACGCAGTATTTT.

CDR3 region: CASSFGLSDTGELFF. The CDR3, as DNA: TGCGCCAGCAGCTTCGGACTAAGCGACACCGGGGAGCTGTTTTTT. The rearrangement joins TRBV5-1 to TRBJ2-2; TRBD2 might be the D (6 bases). V was trimmed by 2 bases and J by 3 bases, leaving 11 bases between them. The CDR3 is 15 residues long. The V gene's germline CDR1 is SGHRS and CDR2 YFSETQ.

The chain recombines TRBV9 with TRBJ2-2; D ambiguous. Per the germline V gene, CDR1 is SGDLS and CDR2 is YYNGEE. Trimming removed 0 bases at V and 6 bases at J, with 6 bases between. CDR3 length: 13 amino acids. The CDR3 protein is CASSVGMPGELFF. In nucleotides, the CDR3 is TGTGCCAGCAGCGTAGGGATGCCCGGGGAGCTGTTTTTT.

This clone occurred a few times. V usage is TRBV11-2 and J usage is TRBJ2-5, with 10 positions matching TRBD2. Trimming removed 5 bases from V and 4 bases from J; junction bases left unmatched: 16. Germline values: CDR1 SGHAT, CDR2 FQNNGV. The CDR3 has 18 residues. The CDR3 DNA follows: TGTGCCAGCAGCGGAGGGGCTAGCGGGGGCCCCCGGGGAGAGACCCAGTACTTC. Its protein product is CASSGGASGGPRGETQYF. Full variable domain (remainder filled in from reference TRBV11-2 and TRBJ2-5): EAGVAQSPRYKIIEKRQSVAFWCNPISGHATLYWYQQILGQGPKLLIQFQNNGVVDDSQLPKDRFSAERLKGVDSTLKIQPAKLEDSAVYLCASSGGASGGPRGETQYFGPGTRLLVL.

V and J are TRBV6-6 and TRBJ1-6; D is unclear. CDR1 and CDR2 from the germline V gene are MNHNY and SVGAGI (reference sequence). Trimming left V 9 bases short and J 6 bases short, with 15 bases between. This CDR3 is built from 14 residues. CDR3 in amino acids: CASRPWEANSPLHF. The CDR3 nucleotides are TGTGCCAGTCGACCCTGGGAGGCTAATTCACCCCTCCACTTT.

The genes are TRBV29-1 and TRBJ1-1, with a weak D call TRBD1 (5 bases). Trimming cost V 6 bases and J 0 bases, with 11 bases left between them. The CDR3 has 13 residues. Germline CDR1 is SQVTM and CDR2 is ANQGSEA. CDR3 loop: CSVAGRMNTEAFF. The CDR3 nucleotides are TGCAGCGTCGCGGGACGGATGAACACTGAAGCTTTCTTT.